These 15 T cell receptor beta chains originate from one sample sequenced in a study of cytomegalovirus exposure and HLA in healthy donors. Use of 60 Vbeta and 13 Jbeta primers characterized the PCR. Some clones are missing from TCRdb's copy, which holds only in-frame ones; the method was immunoSEQ multiplex PCR. Among 85,000 to 100,000 clones listed, around 64% were seen once. The specimen sequenced was PBMCs. The receptors here all came from a man in his sixties in good health and CMV-seronegative.

The chain combines TRBV28 with TRBJ1-2, with TRBD1 matching over 12 bases. V lost 5 bases to trimming and J lost 6 bases; unmatched junction nucleotides: 16. CDR1 is MDHEN and CDR2 is SYDVKM in the germline V gene. The CDR3 covers 18 residues. The CDR3 loop reads CASSPPWDRGLLTDGYTF. CDR3 nucleotide sequence: TGTGCCAGCAGTCCCCCCTGGGACAGGGGGCTTCTTACGGATGGCTACACCTTC.

CDR3 bases: TGTGCCAGCAGCCAGGGACTAGCGGGAGTCAATGAGCAGTTCTTC. Its protein is CASSQGLAGVNEQFF. The chain joins TRBV7-3 to TRBJ2-1; 14 bases align to TRBD2. The CDR3 length is 15 residues. Trimming cost V 5 bases and J 6 bases; bases outside gene matches: 3. Germline assignment: CDR1 SGHTA and CDR2 FQGTGA.

This clone turned up a few times. The chain joins TRBV5-1 to TRBJ2-7; a weak D match, TRBD2 (5 bases). The CDR3 has 14 amino acids. Trimming pared 4 bases from V and 1 base from J, leaving 12 bases between. Looked up from germline, CDR1 is SGHRS and CDR2 is YFSETQ. The CDR3 protein is CASSPGSASYEQYF. As DNA, the CDR3 is TGCGCCAGCAGCCCGGGATCCGCTTCCTACGAGCAGTACTTC. The full variable domain, its missing parts supplied by reference TRBV5-1 and TRBJ2-7, is KAGVTQTPRYLIKTRGQQVTLSCSPISGHRSVSWYQQTPGQGLQFLFEYFSETQRNKGNFPGRFSGRQFSNSRSEMNVSTLELGDSALYLCASSPGSASYEQYFGPGTRLTVT.

The chain carries TRBV10-3 and TRBJ2-7; 8 positions agree with TRBD2. CDR3 length equals 12 residues. V trimming: 4 bases; J trimming: 6 bases; junction bases outside the gene matches: 2. Germline lookup yields CDR1 ENHRY and CDR2 SYGVKD. CDR3 protein: CAISAAGGEQYF. The CDR3 region has the DNA TGTGCCATCAGTGCGGCGGGAGGCGAGCAGTACTTC.

The CDR3 is CASSSGLAGYTGELFF. Here the CDR3 DNA reads TGTGCCAGCAGCTCCGGACTAGCGGGGTACACCGGGGAGCTGTTTTTT. The chain combines TRBV7-9 with TRBJ2-2; TRBD2 aligns across 12 bases. Losses at the gene ends were 4 bases for V and 3 bases for J; bases not matched to a gene: 3. Germline assignment: CDR1 SEHNR and CDR2 FQNEAQ (reference sequence). There are 16 residues in the CDR3.

This chain links TRBV9 with TRBJ2-5; TRBD2 aligns across 11 bases. This CDR3 has 15 residues. The germline gives CDR1 SGDLS, CDR2 YYNGEE. V lost 6 bases, J lost 2 bases, and 6 bases stayed unmatched. In nucleotides, the CDR3 is TGTGCCAGCACCACGGGACTAGCGGAACAAGAGACCCAGTACTTC. Translation gives CASTTGLAEQETQYF.

V usage is TRBV2 and J usage is TRBJ2-5, with a tentative D call TRBD1 (5 bases). The CDR3 totals 14 residues. V dropped 0 bases and J dropped 5 bases, with 10 bases sitting between them. CDR1 and CDR2 (germline): SNHLY, FYNNEI. CDR3 protein: CASSEASGWETQYF. The CDR3 DNA is TGTGCCAGCAGTGAAGCTTCAGGGTGGGAGACCCAGTACTTC.

The chain couples TRBV5-4 to TRBJ2-7; 7 bases are a match to TRBD1. Germline CDR1 SGHNT, CDR2 YYREEE (reference sequence). V shed 2 bases, J shed 7 bases, and the junction held 6 bases outside the gene matches. The CDR3 loop spans 13 amino acids. The DNA of the CDR3 is TGTGCCAGCAGCTTTAAGGGGGCAGATGAGCAGTACTTC. It is translated as CASSFKGADEQYF.

The rearrangement joins TRBV5-5 to TRBJ2-1, with 8 bases identical to TRBD2. V gave up 2 bases and J gave up 0 bases; unmatched junction bases: 10. Germline V gene sequence: CDR1 SGHKS, CDR2 YYEKEE (reference sequence). The CDR3 runs to 18 residues. DNA of the CDR3: TGTGCCAGCAGCTTTCAAGGGCTAGCGGGTTTCTCCTACAATGAGCAGTTCTTC. Its translation: CASSFQGLAGFSYNEQFF.

The genes are TRBV7-2 and TRBJ1-2; a possible D gene is TRBD1 (5 bases). Trimming took 5 bases from V and 7 from J, leaving 14 bases between them. The CDR3 spans 13 residues. Germline CDR1 is SGHTA and CDR2 is FQGNSA. The CDR3 bases are TGTGCCAGCAGCCCCCGGCCAGGGTCTGGCTACACCTTC. As protein: CASSPRPGSGYTF. The entire variable domain, with the rest obtained from reference TRBV7-2 and TRBJ1-2, is as follows: GAGVSQSPSNKVTEKGKDVELRCDPISGHTALYWYRQSLGQGLEFLIYFQGNSAPDKSGLPSDRFSAERTGGSVSTLTIQRTQQEDSAVYLCASSPRPGSGYTFGSGTRLTVV.

The chain is built from TRBV7-3 and TRBJ2-1; 10 positions match TRBD2. The CDR3 extends over 14 amino acids. The germline V gene encodes CDR1 SGHTA and CDR2 FQGTGA. J was trimmed by 9 bases and V by 1 base; bases with no gene match: 3. CDR3 residues: CASSLRWTSGEQFF. The CDR3 nucleotides are TGTGCCAGCAGCTTAAGATGGACTAGCGGTGAGCAGTTCTTC.

The chain recombines TRBV19 with TRBJ2-2; D not certain. The germline V and J ends were trimmed by 7 bases and 2 bases, with 11 bases remaining between them. Germline CDR1 is LNHDA and CDR2 is SQIVND (reference sequence). The CDR3 runs to 14 residues. The CDR3 loop is CASTPLYNTGELFF. The CDR3, as DNA: TGTGCCAGTACCCCCCTTTATAACACCGGGGAGCTGTTTTTT.

The CDR3 nucleotides read TGTGCCAGCAGCCCCCGGGACAGCCACACCGGGGAGCTGTTTTTT. The encoded protein is CASSPRDSHTGELFF. V usage is TRBV7-3 and J usage is TRBJ2-2, with 7 bases lining up with TRBD1. The trim removed 5 bases at V and 3 bases at J, leaving 6 bases unmatched. In germline, CDR1 is SGHTA, CDR2 FQGTGA. The CDR3 totals 15 residues.

Points on this clone: The sample carries other DNA sequences with the same CDR3. This CDR3 reads CSGDRGGTDTQYF. The CDR3 DNA reads TGCAGCGGGGACAGGGGTGGCACAGATACGCAGTATTTT. This chain connects TRBV29-1 to TRBJ2-3; 10 bases match TRBD1. The trim removed 7 bases at V and 1 base at J, leaving 2 bases unmatched. There are 13 residues in the CDR3. Germline V lookup: CDR1 SQVTM, CDR2 ANQGSEA.

This sequence joins TRBV9 and TRBJ2-1; the match to TRBD2 covers 9 bases. J gave up 9 bases and V 0 bases, and 7 bases lay outside the gene matches. Germline CDR1 reads SGDLS; CDR2 reads YYNGEE. The CDR3 is made up of 15 amino acids. The CDR3 region is CASSVALAGTFEQFF. Here the CDR3 DNA reads TGTGCCAGCAGCGTAGCTCTAGCGGGAACTTTTGAGCAGTTCTTC.